Following are 11 T cell receptor beta chains from one sample sequenced in a study of OX40 agonist ivuxolimab in advanced cancers. The repertoire was sequenced with immunoSEQ multiplex PCR; TCRdb's copy has only in-frame clones and lacks some. The data show approximately 84,000 clones, roughly 87% seen once. The sequences come from CD4+ or CD8+ T cells sorted from blood, collected in a trial of the OX40 agonist ivuxolimab. The source of these receptors is an adult with an advanced solid tumor such as melanoma, head and neck, liver or kidney cancer.

This chain joins TRBV7-8 and TRBJ1-3; D is undetermined. Germline loops: CDR1 SGHVS, CDR2 FQNEAQ. Deletions cut 2 bases from V and 9 bases from J, with 20 bases between. This CDR3 has 16 amino acids. The CDR3 reads CASSLSTSSKTSTIYF. The DNA of the CDR3 is TGTGCCAGCAGCTTATCAACAAGCTCGAAGACTTCCACCATATATTTT. The full variable domain, its missing parts supplied by reference TRBV7-8 and TRBJ1-3, is GAGVSQSPRYKVAKRGQDVALRCDPISGHVSLFWYQQALGQGPEFLTYFQNEAQLDKSGLPSDRFFAERPEGSVSTLKIQRTQQEDSAVYLCASSLSTSSKTSTIYFGEGSWLTVV.

The chain carries TRBV27 and TRBJ2-5; 10 bases agree with TRBD2. V trimming: 4 bases; J trimming: 2 bases; junction bases outside the gene matches: 7. Looked up from germline, CDR1 is MNHEY and CDR2 is SMNVEV (reference sequence). The CDR3 has 16 amino acids. The CDR3 region is CASSSTSGLQQETQYF. The DNA for the CDR3 is TGTGCCAGCAGTTCGACTAGCGGGCTACAGCAAGAGACCCAGTACTTC.

The V call is TRBV5-1, the J call TRBJ1-6; 7 nucleotides align to TRBD1. There are 15 residues in the CDR3. After removal of 4 bases from V and 9 bases from J, the junction contained 10 bases not matched to a gene. Germline loops: CDR1 SGHRS, CDR2 YFSETQ. The CDR3 loop is CASSPTGRVGSPLHF. Written as DNA, the CDR3 is TGCGCCAGCAGCCCGACAGGGCGGGTAGGTTCACCCCTCCACTTT.

The rearrangement links TRBV30 to TRBJ2-1, with D uncertain. The CDR3 has 11 amino acids. Trimming cost V 1 base and J 9 bases, with 7 bases left between them. CDR1 is GTSNPN, CDR2 SVGIG, per germline (reference sequence). CDR3 loop: CAWSGETEQFF. The CDR3 region has the DNA TGTGCCTGGAGTGGAGAGACTGAGCAGTTCTTC.

The genes are TRBV5-1 and TRBJ2-7, with D possibly matching TRBD2 (7 bases). Germline CDR1 is SGHRS and CDR2 is YFSETQ. V gave up 2 bases and J gave up 0 bases, with 12 bases separating them. The CDR3 is 15 amino acids. The CDR3 here is CASSFDRGASYEQYF. The CDR3 DNA sequence: TGCGCCAGCAGCTTTGACCGGGGGGCCTCCTACGAGCAGTACTTC.

This rearrangement joins TRBV5-1 to TRBJ1-3; a possible D gene is TRBD1 (6 bases). Deletions cut 4 bases from V and 3 bases from J, with 14 bases between. The CDR3 runs 15 residues. Germline V gene lookup returns CDR1 SGHRS and CDR2 YFSETQ. The CDR3 bases are TGCGCCAGCAGCGAGACAGGCGGAGATGGAAACACCATATATTTT. Amino acids: CASSETGGDGNTIYF.

In this sample, this clone turned up once. V and J are TRBV19 and TRBJ2-1; the D is unclear. This CDR3 comprises 13 residues. V lost 3 bases and J 9 bases, leaving 12 bases between the germline ends. Germline CDR1 LNHDA, CDR2 SQIVND (reference sequence). The CDR3 DNA is TGTGCCAGTAGTATTCGCCCCCCCCTTGAGCAGTTCTTC. This gives the protein CASSIRPPLEQFF.

This rearrangement joins TRBV19 to TRBJ1-5, with 7 bases identical to TRBD1. With 1 base clipped from V and 3 bases from J, the junction kept 6 bases outside the gene matches. The CDR3 loop spans 16 amino acids. Germline lookup yields CDR1 LNHDA and CDR2 SQIVND (reference sequence). CDR3 sequence: CASSIVSGTANQPQHF. The DNA of the CDR3 is TGTGCCAGTAGTATAGTTTCCGGGACAGCCAATCAGCCCCAGCATTTT.

The chain carries TRBV11-2 and TRBJ1-6, with D hard to call. Germline V gene data show CDR1 as SGHAT and CDR2 as FQNNGV. This CDR3 has 15 residues. V gave up 5 bases and J gave up 7 bases, with 15 bases separating them. The DNA for the CDR3 is TGTGCCAGCAGCCCGCGGAGTCGGCCAAATTCACCCCTCCACTTT. Protein: CASSPRSRPNSPLHF.

This clone has a single count. The genes are TRBV7-3 and TRBJ2-2; the D call may be TRBD1 or TRBD2 (5 bases each). With 5 bases removed from V and 0 bases from J, the gap between germline ends came to 16 bases. The germline V gene has CDR1 SGHTA and CDR2 FQGTGA. This CDR3 has 17 residues. The CDR3 DNA sequence: TGTGCCAGCAGCCCAGTAGGGACCCTCGCGAACACCGGGGAGCTGTTTTTT. The encoded protein is CASSPVGTLANTGELFF.

This sequence joins TRBV27 and TRBJ1-6, with D unclear. Deletions cut 9 bases from V and 0 bases from J, with 9 bases between. Germline values: CDR1 MNHEY, CDR2 SMNVEV (reference sequence). The CDR3 runs 14 residues. CDR3 amino acids: CASRASSYNSPLHF. The DNA of the CDR3 is TGTGCCAGTAGGGCCAGCTCCTATAATTCACCCCTCCACTTT.